The 25 T cell receptor beta chains below were found in one sample sequenced in a study of metastatic and nonmetastatic thyroid tumors. Thyroid surgery had not been preceded by any treatment in any patient. MiXCR reprocessed the PCR reads for TCRdb. The table includes about 46,000 clones, more than 20% detected once. Sequenced sample: blood. Source of these receptors: a male donor with papillary thyroid cancer or a benign thyroid nodule (not recorded which). Some clones in this sample may be carry-over from other donors' samples.

The sample holds many counts of this clone. The CDR3 DNA reads as TGTGCCTGGGATAGCGGGAGGGCCTCCTACAATGAGCAGTTCTTC. This gives the protein CAWDSGRASYNEQFF. The chain combines TRBV30 with TRBJ2-1, with TRBD2 matching over 11 bases. Per germline, CDR1 GTSNPN and CDR2 SVGIG (reference sequence). The length of the CDR3 is 15 residues. V gave up 5 bases and J gave up 0 bases; unmatched junction bases: 3.

Only one count was recorded for this clone. The genes are TRBV5-6 and TRBJ2-1; 7 bases line up with TRBD1. The germline gives CDR1 SGHDT, CDR2 YYEEEE. There are 14 residues in the CDR3. The J segment lost 2 bases and the V segment lost 4 bases, leaving 3 bases of the junction unmatched. CDR3 region: CASSPGTAYNEQFF. CDR3 DNA sequence: TGTGCCAGCAGCCCCGGGACAGCCTACAATGAGCAGTTCTTC. The full variable domain, rest sourced from reference TRBV5-6 and TRBJ2-1, is DAGVTQSPTHLIKTRGQQVTLRCSPKSGHDTVSWYQQALGQGPQFIFQYYEEEERQRGNFPDRFSGHQFPNYSSELNVNALLLGDSALYLCASSPGTAYNEQFFGPGTRLTVL.

This chain links TRBV11-3 with TRBJ2-2, with 9 bases identical to TRBD2. Germline CDR1 is SGHNT and CDR2 is YENEEA. V trimming: 5 bases; J trimming: 5 bases; junction bases outside the gene matches: 9. CDR3 length: 16 amino acids. Here the CDR3 reads CASSKGTAGGTGELFF. In DNA form, the CDR3 reads TGTGCCAGCAGCAAAGGGACGGCGGGAGGGACCGGGGAGCTGTTTTTT. The full variable domain, with the rest looked up from reference TRBV11-3 and TRBJ2-2, is EAGVVQSPRYKIIEKKQPVAFWCNPISGHNTLYWYLQNLGQGPELLIRYENEEAVDDSQLPKDRFSAERLKGVDSTLKIQPAELGDSAVYLCASSKGTAGGTGELFFGEGSRLTVL.

The sample holds many counts of this clone. The same CDR3 is also encoded by other DNA sequences in this sample. The chain combines TRBV20-1 with TRBJ1-2; perhaps TRBD1 as D (6 bases). In germline, CDR1 is DFQATT, CDR2 SNEGSKA (reference sequence). The germline V and J ends were trimmed by 6 bases and 4 bases, with 15 bases remaining between them. This CDR3 spans 13 amino acids. In nucleotides, the CDR3 is TGCAGTGCCCCCCTAGGCAGGGGCTATGGCTACACCTTC. Protein: CSAPLGRGYGYTF.

The chain uses TRBV11-2 and TRBJ2-3; D is undetermined. The CDR3 has 17 amino acids. The germline V gene encodes CDR1 SGHAT and CDR2 FQNNGV. V was pared by 3 bases and J by 3 bases, with 19 bases between. For the CDR3, the DNA is TGTGCCAGCAGCTTCACCAGCCGGACCCATGGAACAGATACGCAGTATTTT. It translates to CASSFTSRTHGTDTQYF.

In the case of this clone: Germline is not matched at one junction end, which may reflect a read error. The chain employs TRBV3-1 and TRBJ2-3; 10 nucleotides line up with TRBD2. CDR3 length: 14 residues. Germline CDR1 LGHDT, CDR2 YNNKEL (reference sequence). CDR3 bases: TGTGCCAACAGCCTACCTCTAGCGGGAGATGCGCAGTATTTT. It translates to CANSLPLAGDAQYF.

This clone was picked up many times. The chain carries TRBV9 and TRBJ1-1, with 7 bases lining up with TRBD1. Germline CDR1 SGDLS, CDR2 YYNGEE. V lost 6 bases, J lost 1 base, and 6 bases stayed unmatched. The CDR3 extends over 14 amino acids. The CDR3: CASTRQGSNTEAFF. CDR3 DNA: TGTGCCAGCACCCGACAGGGATCGAACACTGAAGCTTTCTTT.

This clone was observed a few times. V usage is TRBV12-5 and J usage is TRBJ2-7, with D uncertain. The V gene's germline CDR1 is LGHNT and CDR2 FRNRAP. This CDR3 contains 11 residues. V was shortened by 3 bases and J by 5 bases, with 5 bases between the two germline ends. The CDR3 spells CASGLGDEQYF. The CDR3 DNA is TGTGCTAGTGGTTTAGGAGACGAGCAGTACTTC.

At least ten counts were recorded for this clone. This chain joins TRBV19 and TRBJ2-5, with a tentative D call TRBD1 (6 bases). Trimming left V 3 bases short and J 1 base short, with 15 bases between. CDR1 and CDR2 (germline): LNHDA, SQIVND (reference sequence). The CDR3 is made up of 16 amino acids. Here the CDR3 DNA reads TGTGCCAGTAGTATTGCCCAGGGGCGGATCCAAGAGACCCAGTACTTC. This codes for CASSIAQGRIQETQYF.

This clone was counted between two and nine times. The V call is TRBV6-1, the J call TRBJ2-7; D is unresolved. The germline V gene encodes CDR1 MNHNS and CDR2 SASEGT. The V gene lost 4 bases and the J gene lost 2 bases, with 15 bases spanning the gap. The CDR3 loop spans 15 amino acids. CDR3 nucleotide sequence: TGTGCCAGCAGTGCGCGAAAAATTGTTGCCTACGAGCAGTACTTC. Residues: CASSARKIVAYEQYF.

The rearrangement joins TRBV15 to TRBJ1-5; maybe TRBD1 (6 bases). Germline-derived CDR1 and CDR2 are LNHNV and YYDKDF (reference sequence). This CDR3 has 17 residues. With 4 bases removed from V and 3 bases from J, the gap between germline ends came to 19 bases. The CDR3 here is CATSTRTALLANQPQHF. Here the CDR3 DNA reads TGTGCCACCAGCACCAGGACAGCTCTTCTCGCCAATCAGCCCCAGCATTTT.

Ten or more counts support this clone. The chain employs TRBV6-2 or TRBV6-3 and TRBJ2-5, with D possibly matching TRBD2 (6 bases). This CDR3 region has 15 residues. The V end lost 2 bases, the J end lost 4 bases, and 14 bases lay between the germline ends. Per the germline V gene, CDR1 is MNHEY and CDR2 is SVGEGT. This chain's CDR3 is CASSYLTGVGETQYF. Written as DNA, the CDR3 is TGTGCCAGCAGTTACCTAACGGGAGTAGGAGAGACCCAGTACTTC.

The chain employs TRBV7-8 and TRBJ2-1; TRBD1 is a possible D gene (6 bases). V lost 0 bases to trimming and J lost 3 bases, with 18 bases between them. The CDR3 is 18 residues long. Germline V CDR1 and CDR2: SGHVS, FQNEAQ. CDR3 nucleotide sequence: TGTGCCAGCAGCTTAGCGAGAGGGACACTTCTCTTCTACAATGAGCAGTTCTTC. Its protein is CASSLARGTLLFYNEQFF.

The table lists this clone with a few counts. The chain links TRBV12-3 or TRBV12-4 to TRBJ2-1; 7 bases map to TRBD2. The trim removed 8 bases at V and 7 bases at J, leaving 11 bases unmatched. The CDR3 has 14 residues. The CDR3 is CASSSGEGFNEQFF. The DNA of the CDR3 is TGTGCCAGCTCCTCCGGGGAGGGCTTTAATGAGCAGTTCTTC.

This clone was seen repeatedly, ten times or more. The V gene is TRBV20-1, the J gene TRBJ2-2; 9 bases map to TRBD2. The CDR3 runs 14 residues. The V gene end was trimmed by 6 bases and the J gene end by 5 bases; junction bases not matched to a gene: 7. Germline assignment: CDR1 DFQATT and CDR2 SNEGSKA (reference sequence). CDR3 sequence reads: CSAQTSGPTGELFF. CDR3 nucleotides: TGCAGTGCCCAGACTAGCGGTCCAACCGGGGAGCTGTTTTTT.

There are many counts of this clone. This rearrangement joins TRBV2 to TRBJ2-2, with 9 bases aligning to TRBD1. The CDR3 is made up of 18 amino acids. Germline lookup yields CDR1 SNHLY and CDR2 FYNNEI. With 5 bases clipped from V and 1 base from J, the junction kept 11 bases outside the gene matches. The CDR3 nucleotides are TGTGCCAGCAGTAAACCGGACAGGGGCCAAGGGAACACCGGGGAGCTGTTTTTT. Encoded protein: CASSKPDRGQGNTGELFF.

This clone was seen repeatedly, ten times or more. J is TRBJ2-7 and V is TRBV29-1; TRBD1 or TRBD2 may be the D gene (6 bases each). This CDR3 spans 13 amino acids. V lost 6 bases and J lost 1, with 13 bases in between. Per germline, CDR1 SQVTM and CDR2 ANQGSEA. CDR3 DNA sequence: TGCAGCGTGGATAAGGGGGGTTCCTACGAGCAGTACTTC. Its translation is CSVDKGGSYEQYF.

The table lists this clone with many counts. The chain combines TRBV7-3 with TRBJ2-1; possibly TRBD2 for D (6 bases). Trimming shortened V by 4 bases and J by 2 bases, and 18 bases separated the two germline ends. Germline assignment: CDR1 SGHTA and CDR2 FQGTGA. The CDR3 runs 17 residues. CDR3 nucleotides: TGTGCCAGCAGCTCCCCCCCCGGGACTGGTACCTACAATGAGCAGTTCTTC. Translation: CASSSPPGTGTYNEQFF. The variable domain in full, completed from reference TRBV7-3 and TRBJ2-1, reads GAGVSQTPSNKVTEKGKYVELRCDPISGHTALYWYRQSLGQGPEFLIYFQGTGAADDSGLPNDRFFAVRPEGSVSTLKIQRTERGDSAVYLCASSSPPGTGTYNEQFFGPGTRLTVL.

At least ten counts were recorded for this clone. The chain joins TRBV20-1 to TRBJ2-2; a weak D match, TRBD1 (6 bases). Looked up from germline, CDR1 is DFQATT and CDR2 is SNEGSKA (reference sequence). Trimming cost V 4 bases and J 0 bases, with 9 bases left between them. The CDR3 extends over 14 amino acids. The CDR3 loop reads CSATRQANTGELFF. The CDR3 region has the DNA TGCAGTGCTACCCGACAGGCGAACACCGGGGAGCTGTTTTTT.

In this sample, this clone turned up many times. V and J are TRBV2 and TRBJ2-7; 7 positions match TRBD1. The CDR3 consists of 14 residues. Germline V gives CDR1 SNHLY, CDR2 FYNNEI. V shed 5 bases, J shed 2 bases, and the junction held 6 bases outside the gene matches. The CDR3 spells CASSPQGNAYEQYF. The CDR3 nucleotides read TGTGCCAGCAGTCCACAGGGGAACGCCTACGAGCAGTACTTC.

This clone was detected many times. The J gene is TRBJ2-2, the V gene TRBV24-1; 13 bases fit TRBD2. Germline V CDR1 and CDR2: KGHDR, SFDVKD. The CDR3 runs to 17 residues. Losses at the gene ends were 3 bases for V and 5 bases for J; bases not matched to a gene: 5. The CDR3 loop is CATSDRTSGRGTGELFF. The CDR3 region has the DNA TGTGCCACCAGTGATAGGACTAGCGGGAGAGGAACCGGGGAGCTGTTTTTT.

This clone was seen only a few times. This chain connects TRBV15 to TRBJ2-2; 7 nucleotides align to TRBD2. The CDR3 totals 21 residues. In germline, CDR1 is LNHNV, CDR2 YYDKDF (reference sequence). With 0 bases clipped from V and 0 bases from J, the junction kept 16 bases outside the gene matches. In DNA form, the CDR3 reads TGTGCCACCAGCAGAGAGAGGAGCGGGACCGGACTTGACTCGAACACCGGGGAGCTGTTTTTT. This sequence encodes CATSRERSGTGLDSNTGELFF.

This clone was seen repeatedly, ten times or more. The CDR3 sequence is CASSTMTSGSFEQYF. The CDR3 DNA sequence: TGTGCCAGCAGTACTATGACTAGCGGGAGCTTCGAGCAGTACTTC. The V gene is TRBV28, the J gene TRBJ2-7; 12 bases agree with TRBD2. CDR3 length: 15 residues. From germline, CDR1 is MDHEN and CDR2 SYDVKM. J gave up 6 bases and V 5 bases, and 8 bases lay outside the gene matches.

As to this clone: The junction does not match germline at one end; this may be a read error. V is TRBV2 and J is TRBJ1-1; tentatively, D is TRBD1 (5 bases). From germline, CDR1 is SNHLY and CDR2 FYNNEI. The CDR3 covers 14 residues. The CDR3 protein is CASSAFGANTEALF. DNA of the CDR3: TGTGCCAGCAGTGCTTTTGGGGCGAACACTGAAGCTCTCTTT.

This clone was observed a few times. In DNA form, the CDR3 reads TGTGCTAGTGGCCCCACTAGCGGGCTGTACAATGAGCAGTTCTTC. Translation: CASGPTSGLYNEQFF. The chain joins TRBV12-5 to TRBJ2-1; 9 bases align to TRBD2. The germline CDR1 and CDR2 sequences are LGHNT and FRNRAP. The CDR3 consists of 15 residues. V shed 6 bases, J shed 4 bases, and the junction held 7 bases outside the gene matches.